This T cell receptor (beta chain) was recovered during a study of response to subunit inactivated influenza vaccine. Findings and caveats of the study: Authors suggested each seasonal flu vaccination may recruit only limited numbers of new T cells.

MiXCR was run by TCRdb on the RT-PCR reads, yielding one entry per CDR3 protein. Among 860,000 or so distinct CDR3 sequences listed, 21% were seen once. Concerning this clonotype itself: The antigen is not known.

Germline CDR1 is SQVTM and CDR2 is ANQGSEA. With 2 bases clipped from V and 5 bases from J, the junction kept 20 bases outside the gene matches. CDR3 length: 19 amino acids. The chain employs TRBV29-1 and TRBJ2-5, with TRBD1 matching 10 bases. The sequence derives from a man in his forties or fifties who received an inactivated influenza vaccine. Source: PBMCs from blood, taken around 5 days after vaccination. CDR3 protein: CSVESHGYARGDRGETQYF. The CDR3 DNA is TGCAGCGTTGAATCCCACGGTTACGCGCGTGGGGACAGGGGTGAGACCCAGTACTTC.